The 29 T cell receptor beta chains reported below all come from one sample, sequenced in a study of cytomegalovirus exposure and HLA in healthy donors. In the PCR, 60 Vbeta and 13 Jbeta primers were used. The method was immunoSEQ multiplex PCR; TCRdb's version includes in-frame clones alone and lacks a portion of them. The sample lists 150,000 to 200,000 clones; roughly 70% were seen once. Source material: PBMCs. The receptors were sampled from a man aged 30 to 45 in good health and CMV-seropositive.

The table lists this clone with a few counts. CDR3 amino acids: CASSSGRGSGANVLTF. The DNA of the CDR3 is TGTGCCAGCAGTTCCGGGCGGGGCAGTGGGGCCAACGTCCTGACTTTC. The genes are TRBV6-5 and TRBJ2-6, with a weak D call TRBD2 (6 bases). This CDR3 contains 16 residues. CDR1 and CDR2 (germline): MNHEY, SVGAGI. Trimming cost V 4 bases and J 3 bases, with 13 bases left between them.

This clone has a single count. The V and J genes are TRBV28 and TRBJ2-7, with 8 bases matching TRBD2. This CDR3 region has 16 residues. The germline V gene has CDR1 MDHEN and CDR2 SYDVKM. With V trimmed by 5 bases and J by 3 bases, 12 bases remained unmatched. CDR3 protein: CASSSISLAAIYEQYF. The CDR3 coding sequence is TGTGCCAGCAGTAGCATATCACTAGCGGCGATCTACGAGCAGTACTTC.

The chain combines TRBV5-4 with TRBJ2-5; 9 bases fit TRBD2. Per the germline V gene, CDR1 is SGHNT and CDR2 is YYREEE (reference sequence). The V and J ends lost 0 bases and 5 bases, in that order; junction bases with no gene match: 8. This CDR3 contains 16 residues. CDR3 nucleotides: TGTGCCAGCAGCTTGGGCGGGAGGGGGGGTATGGAGACCCAGTACTTC. As protein: CASSLGGRGGMETQYF.

The genes are TRBV25-1 and TRBJ2-7; 7 bases match TRBD2. The CDR3 spans 13 residues. The V gene's germline CDR1 is MGHDK and CDR2 SYGVNS. V gave up 6 bases and J gave up 5 bases; unmatched junction bases: 7. The CDR3 DNA follows: TGTGCCAGCAGCGAGGGAGGGCCGCACGAGCAGTACTTC. Translating gives CASSEGGPHEQYF.

This clone has a handful of counts. This chain joins TRBV5-4 and TRBJ2-4; D might be TRBD1 (6 bases). The CDR3 has 16 residues. The germline V gene encodes CDR1 SGHNT and CDR2 YYREEE (reference sequence). Trimming took off 2 bases at V and 0 bases at J, with 12 bases between the two ends. The CDR3 DNA reads TGTGCCAGCAGCTTTGGGGGCGCAGAAGCCAAAAACATTCAGTACTTC. Protein: CASSFGGAEAKNIQYF.

The rearrangement links TRBV5-1 to TRBJ2-5, with D possibly matching TRBD1 (6 bases). V was clipped by 5 bases and J by 3 bases, with 14 bases between them. The CDR3 sequence is 14 residues long. Germline CDR1 and CDR2: SGHRS and YFSETQ. CDR3 DNA sequence: TGCGCCAGCAGGCCACAGACAGGAGAAGAGACCCAGTACTTC. It is translated as CASRPQTGEETQYF.

This sequence joins TRBV4-1 and TRBJ2-1; TRBD2 agrees at 8 bases. The CDR3 loop spans 15 amino acids. Germline CDR1 reads MGHRA; CDR2 reads YSYEKL. J gave up 8 bases and V 5 bases, and 11 bases lay outside the gene matches. This CDR3 reads CASSYLAGPRYEQFF. As DNA, the CDR3 is TGCGCCAGCAGCTATCTAGCGGGCCCACGGTATGAGCAGTTCTTC.

V usage is TRBV15 and J usage is TRBJ2-1, with a possible D match to TRBD1 (6 bases). The CDR3 runs 16 residues. V was trimmed by 3 bases and J by 8 bases, leaving 20 bases between them. CDR1 and CDR2 (germline): LNHNV, YYDKDF (reference sequence). CDR3 loop: CATSSPRGDIIDEQFF. The CDR3 DNA follows: TGTGCCACCAGCAGCCCCAGGGGTGATATCATCGATGAGCAGTTCTTC.

The chain recombines TRBV30 with TRBJ1-5; D gene unclear. V was cut by 0 bases and J by 2 bases, with 11 bases left in between. The CDR3 loop spans 15 amino acids. Germline CDR1 GTSNPN, CDR2 SVGIG (reference sequence). In nucleotides, the CDR3 is TGTGCCTGGAGTGTACGTGGGGAGGGCAATCAGCCCCAGCATTTT. Its translation is CAWSVRGEGNQPQHF.

A few counts support this clone. The chain couples TRBV5-1 to TRBJ2-5; tentatively, D is TRBD1 (5 bases). Germline CDR1 reads SGHRS; CDR2 reads YFSETQ. This CDR3 spans 13 amino acids. V was clipped by 4 bases and J by 5 bases, with 12 bases between them. The CDR3 DNA reads as TGCGCCAGCAGCCTCCTCAACAGGGAGACCCAGTACTTC. It is translated as CASSLLNRETQYF.

V and J are TRBV5-1 and TRBJ1-5; D remains unclear. The CDR3 spans 14 residues. Trimming cost V 0 bases and J 3 bases, with 7 bases left between them. CDR1 is SGHRS and CDR2 is YFSETQ in the germline V gene. CDR3 bases: TGCGCCAGCAGCTTGGCCGGGTTCAATCAGCCCCAGCATTTT. This sequence encodes CASSLAGFNQPQHF.

The chain joins TRBV20-1 to TRBJ1-2; no clear D. V lost 8 bases and J 5 bases, leaving 12 bases between the germline ends. The germline V gene encodes CDR1 DFQATT and CDR2 SNEGSKA (reference sequence). The CDR3 consists of 11 residues. The CDR3 loop reads CSLPGHYGYTF. The CDR3 nucleotides are TGCAGTCTCCCGGGTCATTATGGCTACACCTTC.

The chain combines TRBV15 with TRBJ2-7, with 9 bases that match TRBD1. CDR1 is LNHNV, CDR2 YYDKDF, per germline (reference sequence). This CDR3 comprises 16 residues. V shed 1 base, J shed 3 bases, and the junction held 7 bases outside the gene matches. DNA of the CDR3: TGTGCCACCAGCAGAGGAGCAACGGACAGGGGCTACGAGCAGTACTTC. Translated: CATSRGATDRGYEQYF. The full variable domain, its missing parts supplied by reference TRBV15 and TRBJ2-7, is DAMVIQNPRYQVTQFGKPVTLSCSQTLNHNVMYWYQQKSSQAPKLLFHYYDKDFNNEADTPDNFQSRRPNTSFCFLDIRSPGLGDTAMYLCATSRGATDRGYEQYFGPGTRLTVT.

The chain couples TRBV5-1 to TRBJ1-6; 10 nucleotides line up with TRBD1. Germline loops: CDR1 SGHRS, CDR2 YFSETQ. The CDR3 totals 15 residues. The ends lost 2 bases at V and 5 bases at J; junction bases unmatched: 1. The CDR3 sequence is CASSFGTGDNSPLHF. CDR3 in DNA: TGCGCCAGCAGCTTCGGGACAGGGGATAATTCACCCCTCCACTTT.

This clone appeared once. V and J are TRBV28 and TRBJ2-1, with a tentative D call TRBD2 (5 bases). Trimming stripped 5 bases from V and 1 base from J, with 9 bases between. CDR3 size: 14 residues. Germline CDR1 and CDR2: MDHEN and SYDVKM. For the CDR3, the DNA is TGTGCCAGCAGTCTTAGCGAGTCCTACAATGAGCAGTTCTTC. Its protein is CASSLSESYNEQFF.

CDR3 coding DNA: TGTGCCAGCACCAGGGGGGCGCCTAGCGGGACCTTCAATGAGCAGTTCTTC. Protein product: CASTRGAPSGTFNEQFF. This sequence joins TRBV28 and TRBJ2-1; 9 bases match TRBD2. Unmatched junction bases numbered 16, after V lost 7 bases and J lost 6 bases. Germline V gene data show CDR1 as MDHEN and CDR2 as SYDVKM. The CDR3 has 17 residues.

The chain couples TRBV10-3 to TRBJ2-2, with D maybe TRBD2 (11 bases). This CDR3 is 18 amino acids long. V was trimmed by 6 bases and J by 1 base, leaving 21 bases between them. Germline loops: CDR1 ENHRY, CDR2 SYGVKD. The CDR3 DNA reads TGTGCCATCAGGCCGGGACAGGGGACTAGCGGGAACACCGGGGAGCTGTTTTTT. Residues: CAIRPGQGTSGNTGELFF.

The chain is built from TRBV7-6 and TRBJ2-5; TRBD1 aligns across 9 bases. Trimming cost V 4 bases and J 4 bases; bases outside gene matches: 10. The length of the CDR3 is 16 residues. CDR1 and CDR2 (germline): SGHVS, FNYEAQ. The CDR3 DNA reads TGTGCCAGCAGCTCTTCCACAGGGGGCGGGGGAGAGACCCAGTACTTC. Protein: CASSSSTGGGGETQYF.

This clone has more than one count but fewer than ten. This chain connects TRBV4-1 to TRBJ1-6, with 7 bases aligning to TRBD1. Losses at the gene ends were 2 bases for V and 4 bases for J; bases not matched to a gene: 5. Germline V lookup: CDR1 MGHRA, CDR2 YSYEKL. CDR3 size: 16 residues. The CDR3 nucleotides are TGCGCCAGCAGCCAACACGGGACAGCTTATAATTCACCCCTCCACTTT. The encoded protein is CASSQHGTAYNSPLHF.

The V and J genes are TRBV5-1 and TRBJ2-7; 8 bases fit TRBD1. After removal of 4 bases from V and 6 bases from J, the junction contained 6 bases not matched to a gene. This CDR3 contains 13 residues. Germline V gives CDR1 SGHRS, CDR2 YFSETQ. The CDR3 reads CASSPGQVIEQYF. CDR3 DNA: TGCGCCAGCAGCCCGGGACAGGTTATCGAGCAGTACTTC.

The genes are TRBV4-1 and TRBJ2-1, with 9 positions matching TRBD2. The CDR3 covers 15 residues. The V gene end was trimmed by 5 bases and the J gene end by 4 bases; junction bases not matched to a gene: 6. The V gene's germline CDR1 is MGHRA and CDR2 YSYEKL. Here the CDR3 DNA reads TGCGCCAGCAGCGAAGGGACTAGCAGATACAATGAGCAGTTCTTC. As protein: CASSEGTSRYNEQFF.

The gene calls are TRBV5-6 and TRBJ2-3; TRBD2 matches 9 bases. The CDR3 consists of 17 residues. The germline gives CDR1 SGHDT, CDR2 YYEEEE. V gave up 4 bases and J gave up 10 bases; unmatched junction bases: 19. The DNA of the CDR3 is TGTGCCAGCAGCCGTGAAATAGCGGGAGAATCTGCTGGCGCGCAGTATTTT. It specifies CASSREIAGESAGAQYF.

This clone was counted a few times. The V and J genes are TRBV18 and TRBJ2-1; 12 bases fit TRBD2. V shed 4 bases and J 9 bases; nucleotides not matched to a gene: 10. Germline V lookup: CDR1 KGHSH, CDR2 LQKENI. This CDR3 has 16 residues. The CDR3 DNA is TGTGCCAGCTCACGTCCCCTAGCGGGAGGGCCGGGTGAGCAGTTCTTC. Translation gives CASSRPLAGGPGEQFF.

This sequence joins TRBV5-4 and TRBJ1-2; weak D call: TRBD1 (6 bases). The germline CDR1 and CDR2 sequences are SGHNT and YYREEE (reference sequence). V was trimmed by 4 bases and J by 6 bases, leaving 19 bases between them. This CDR3 contains 15 residues. The CDR3 DNA sequence: TGTGCCAGCAGCACCCAACTTGGGGGCCCCAATGGCTACACCTTC. It encodes CASSTQLGGPNGYTF.

The genes are TRBV6-6 and TRBJ2-3, with D hard to call. The germline V gene encodes CDR1 MNHNY and CDR2 SVGAGI (reference sequence). V shed 7 bases and J shed 6 bases, with 11 bases lying between them. The CDR3 totals 12 residues. The CDR3 region has the DNA TGTGCCAGCAATAGTGTCATGGATACGCAGTATTTT. Translation: CASNSVMDTQYF.

V usage is TRBV7-9 and J usage is TRBJ2-5, with 9 bases identical to TRBD1. The CDR3 consists of 16 residues. Trimming took 4 bases from V and 5 from J; bases not matched to a gene: 11. Per the germline V gene, CDR1 is SEHNR and CDR2 is FQNEAQ (reference sequence). The CDR3 DNA sequence: TGTGCCAGCAGCTCACCCGCCGGGACAGGGAGCGAGACCCAGTACTTC. Amino acids: CASSSPAGTGSETQYF. Using reference TRBV7-9 and TRBJ2-5 for the parts outside the CDR3, the full variable domain is DTGVSQNPRHKITKRGQNVTFRCDPISEHNRLYWYRQTLGQGPEFLTYFQNEAQLEKSRLLSDRFSAERPKGSFSTLEIQRTEQGDSAMYLCASSSPAGTGSETQYFGPGTRLLVL.

This clone was counted between two and nine times. The chain couples TRBV7-6 to TRBJ2-3; 8 bases agree with TRBD2. Germline V gene lookup returns CDR1 SGHVS and CDR2 FNYEAQ. V was clipped by 2 bases and J by 4 bases; unmatched bases: 8. The CDR3 spans 16 residues. The CDR3 loop reads CASSLLGGTSPDTQYF. CDR3 DNA sequence: TGTGCCAGCAGCTTATTGGGGGGGACTAGTCCAGATACGCAGTATTTT.

V usage is TRBV20-1 and J usage is TRBJ2-2; D remains unclear. The germline V gene has CDR1 DFQATT and CDR2 SNEGSKA (reference sequence). Trimming pared 3 bases from V and 8 bases from J, leaving 7 bases between. The CDR3 contains 11 residues. The CDR3 here is CSASLSGELFF. The CDR3 region has the DNA TGCAGTGCTAGCCTAAGTGGGGAGCTGTTTTTT.

This clone was counted between two and nine times. Here the CDR3 DNA reads TGTGCCTCCCGTCTGGGGCCCGCTTCGAACGAGCAGTACTTC. Translating gives CASRLGPASNEQYF. The rearrangement uses TRBV6-1 and TRBJ2-7, with D perhaps TRBD1 (5 bases). Trimming left V 11 bases short and J 5 bases short, with 22 bases between. Germline CDR1 reads MNHNS; CDR2 reads SASEGT. CDR3 length: 14 amino acids.